This TCR beta chain appears in the sequencing data of a study of shared T cell receptors in the human thymus. The CDR3 is 16 residues long. Trimming left V 1 base short and J 4 bases short, with 14 bases between. The germline CDR1 and CDR2 sequences are SGHDN and FVKESK. Data came from immunoSEQ multiplex PCR; TCRdb stores just in-frame clones and leaves some out. The data contain hundreds of thousands of clones, around nine tenths of them singletons. Another study also made use of these data, one on human thymus T cells. In that study: Corrective heart surgery yielded the resections from which the thymus tissue came. Usage of V and J genes appeared biased in thymic and blood repertoires.

The V gene is TRBV14, the J gene TRBJ1-3; a possible D gene is TRBD1 (6 bases). The clonotype comes from a boy under two years old with a congenital heart defect. Material for sequencing was thymocytes. The CDR3 protein is CASSQVGQSAGNTIYF. As DNA, the CDR3 is TGTGCCAGCAGCCAAGTCGGACAGAGTGCCGGAAACACCATATATTTT.